Below, 5 T cell receptor beta chains from the same sample are listed, as sequenced in a study of a mutant IDH1 vaccine in newly diagnosed glioma. As for time point: week 47, end of study. What each vaccine dose contained was 300 ug of mutant IDH1 20-mer peptide, accompanied by topical imiquimod. Sequencing used immunoSEQ multiplex PCR; TCRdb keeps in-frame clones, though not all of them. The data contain about 56,000 clones, roughly 80% of them singletons. Their target antigens are unknown. Sequenced here: PBMCs, sampled from a glioma patient whose treatment included an IDH1 peptide vaccine. These receptors were obtained from a man in his fifties with glioma.

The V gene is TRBV6-5, the J gene TRBJ2-7; maybe TRBD1 (6 bases). Trimming removed 6 bases at V and 2 bases at J, with 17 bases between. The CDR3 is 15 residues long. Germline assignment: CDR1 MNHEY and CDR2 SVGAGI. In DNA, the CDR3 is TGTGCCAGCAGCAATGGGCAGGGGCGCACCTACGAGCAGTACTTC. Translated, it gives CASSNGQGRTYEQYF.

CDR3 protein: CASILEGAGTF. CDR3 DNA: TGTGCCAGCATATTGGAGGGGGCAGGCACCTTC. This chain connects TRBV6-1 to TRBJ1-2, with 7 bases fitting TRBD1. Germline V CDR1 and CDR2: MNHNS, SASEGT. This CDR3 has 11 amino acids. V trimming: 7 bases; J trimming: 13 bases; junction bases outside the gene matches: 9.

This sequence joins TRBV19 and TRBJ2-7; D is possibly TRBD1 (6 bases). The CDR3 sequence is 15 residues long. V was clipped by 3 bases and J by 2 bases, with 14 bases between them. Germline V CDR1 and CDR2: LNHDA, SQIVND (reference sequence). Here the CDR3 DNA reads TGTGCCAGTAGTATCTCGGCAGGGGTAGCCTACGAGCAGTACTTC. This codes for CASSISAGVAYEQYF.

This clone appeared a single time. V and J are TRBV15 and TRBJ2-1; 10 bases line up with TRBD2. The CDR3 is made up of 15 amino acids. Trimming removed 1 base from V and 3 bases from J; junction bases left unmatched: 0. The germline gives CDR1 LNHNV, CDR2 YYDKDF (reference sequence). Written as DNA, the CDR3 is TGTGCCACCAGCAGAGTAGCGGGGGGCTACAATGAGCAGTTCTTC. Residues: CATSRVAGGYNEQFF.

J is TRBJ2-2 and V is TRBV7-2; D is possibly TRBD1 (6 bases). V shed 6 bases and J shed 8 bases, with 13 bases lying between them. Germline lookup yields CDR1 SGHTA and CDR2 FQGNSA. CDR3 length equals 13 residues. The CDR3: CASRTQGLGELFF. In DNA, the CDR3 is TGTGCCAGCAGGACACAGGGTTTGGGGGAGCTGTTTTTT. The whole variable domain, filled in from reference TRBV7-2 and TRBJ2-2, reads GAGVSQSPSNKVTEKGKDVELRCDPISGHTALYWYRQSLGQGLEFLIYFQGNSAPDKSGLPSDRFSAERTGGSVSTLTIQRTQQEDSAVYLCASRTQGLGELFFGEGSRLTVL.